This T cell receptor (beta chain) stems from a study of blood T cell repertoires in COVID-19. Profiling relied on immunoSEQ multiplex PCR, and the TCRdb table lists in-frame clones only, not all of them. The sample records about 380,000 clones, about 89% being singletons. Participants, 18 to 89 years old, spanned about two dozen US areas. Membership in each cohort depended on participant-reported clinical history. Either two negative PCRs, clearance, or symptom resolution qualified Cohort 3 donors as recovered. The TCR originated in a man aged 25-45 years who had recovered from COVID-19. The sequenced sample was PBMCs or T cells enriched from blood (not recorded which).

The chain's CDR3 is CASSPTGSSGNTIYF. The CDR3 nucleotides read TGTGCCAGCTCACCTACGGGGAGCTCTGGAAACACCATATATTTT. V usage is TRBV18 and J usage is TRBJ1-3; D is unresolved. The germline CDR1 and CDR2 sequences are KGHSH and LQKENI. Between the trimmed V and J ends, which lost 3 bases and 0 bases, there was a span of 9 bases. The CDR3 totals 15 residues.